This T cell receptor (beta chain) was sequenced for a study of T cells in women clearing cervical HPV infection. Study as a whole: Case blood was drawn when the lesion was first found; control blood after infection became undetectable.

Germline V gene data show CDR1 as DFQATT and CDR2 as SNEGSKA (reference sequence). Deletions cut 6 bases from V and 0 bases from J, with 12 bases between. The CDR3 loop spans 14 amino acids. As regards this clone: Sequencing ends 3 residues short of the CDR3 end; the germline J gene provides the rest.

TCRdb's copy holds only in-frame clones and misses some; the assay was immunoSEQ multiplex PCR. The sample has around 15,000 clones; the top ten hold roughly 10%. The sample comprised blood buffy coat. The V call is TRBV20-1, the J call TRBJ2-4, with D hard to call. This clonotype was sampled from a woman between 18 and 75 years old with a cervical HPV16 infection that either progressed to CIN3+ or cleared (not recorded which). The DNA read from the CDR3 is TGCAGTGCCAGAATACTACTAGCCAAAAACATT. Translating gives CSARILLAKNI. In full, the CDR3 reads CSARILLAKNIQYF.